Each of the 18 T cell receptor beta chains below was sequenced from the same sample in a study of graft-versus-host responses after intestinal transplantation. These receptors lack a known antigen. The repertoire was sequenced with immunoSEQ multiplex PCR; TCRdb's copy has only in-frame clones and lacks some. The table shows tens of thousands of clones, with over 80% occurring only once. This specimen consisted of unstimulated CD8+ T cells sorted from spleen or lymph node cells, obtained before intestinal transplant. These receptors came from a human donor who received an intestinal transplant.

The chain couples TRBV27 to TRBJ2-6; D is unresolved. The V end was cut by 2 bases, the J end by 5 bases, with 13 bases between. The CDR3 sequence is 16 residues long. Germline V gene data show CDR1 as MNHEY and CDR2 as SMNVEV (reference sequence). CDR3 DNA sequence: TGTGCCAGCAGTTTAGCTACGCTGGTTCGGGCCAACGTCCTGACTTTC. Protein: CASSLATLVRANVLTF.

The chain combines TRBV27 with TRBJ1-5; D ambiguous. The CDR3 has 15 residues. V lost 3 bases, J lost 5 bases, and 14 bases lay in between. Germline V lookup: CDR1 MNHEY, CDR2 SMNVEV (reference sequence). CDR3 loop: CASSFNGLPDQPQHF. CDR3 coding DNA: TGTGCCAGCAGTTTTAACGGACTGCCCGATCAGCCCCAGCATTTT.

There are a few counts of this clone. The chain links TRBV10-3 to TRBJ1-6, with a tentative D call TRBD1 (5 bases). CDR3 length equals 14 residues. Trimming stripped 5 bases from V and 7 bases from J, with 12 bases between. Germline assignment: CDR1 ENHRY and CDR2 SYGVKD. In nucleotides, the CDR3 is TGTGCCATCAGTTTAGGGACTGACAATTCACCCCTCCACTTT. Protein product: CAISLGTDNSPLHF.

The rearrangement joins TRBV7-3 to TRBJ1-1; 8 positions agree with TRBD1. CDR1 is SGHTA, CDR2 FQGTGA, per germline. The junction had 9 bases not matched to a gene; V was cut back by 5 bases and J by 10 bases. This CDR3 is 13 amino acids long. CDR3 DNA sequence: TGTGCCAGCAGCCGAGACAGGGGCGCGGGAGCTTTCTTT. Residues: CASSRDRGAGAFF.

This clone was detected once. The V and J genes are TRBV5-1 and TRBJ2-1; 14 bases are a match to TRBD2. The V gene's germline CDR1 is SGHRS and CDR2 YFSETQ. The CDR3 runs to 20 residues. J lost 9 bases, V lost 0 bases, and 17 bases had no gene match. CDR3: CASSLDVRLAGGLSQSEQFF. CDR3 coding DNA: TGCGCCAGCAGCTTGGACGTGCGACTAGCGGGGGGGCTAAGCCAATCTGAGCAGTTCTTC.

The V and J genes are TRBV9 and TRBJ2-7; TRBD1 agrees at 7 bases. The germline gives CDR1 SGDLS, CDR2 YYNGEE. The length of the CDR3 is 15 residues. Germline trimming cut 0 bases from V and 4 bases from J; bases unmatched to any gene: 7. Written as DNA, the CDR3 is TGTGCCAGCAGCGTAGGGGCAGGGGGATATTACGAGCAGTACTTC. It translates to CASSVGAGGYYEQYF.

This chain links TRBV27 with TRBJ2-2; D is unclear. Per the germline V gene, CDR1 is MNHEY and CDR2 is SMNVEV (reference sequence). The CDR3 is made up of 16 amino acids. The ends were cut back, 0 bases at V and 2 bases at J, with 10 bases in the middle. The CDR3, as DNA: TGTGCCAGCAGTTTATCTGCGGAGATAAACACCGGGGAGCTGTTTTTT. Translating it yields CASSLSAEINTGELFF.

The chain uses TRBV14 and TRBJ2-1, with a weak D call TRBD1 (6 bases). Germline V lookup: CDR1 SGHDN, CDR2 FVKESK. Trimming shortened V by 0 bases and J by 3 bases, and 12 bases separated the two germline ends. This CDR3 is 16 amino acids long. As DNA, the CDR3 is TGTGCCAGCAGCCAAGATTTATACAGGGACTACAATGAGCAGTTCTTC. It codes for CASSQDLYRDYNEQFF.

Only one count was recorded for this clone. The genes are TRBV6-5 and TRBJ1-2; TRBD1 is a possible D gene (5 bases). This CDR3 has 14 amino acids. The V gene's germline CDR1 is MNHEY and CDR2 SVGAGI. Trimming shortened V by 5 bases and J by 3 bases, and 13 bases separated the two germline ends. In DNA, the CDR3 is TGTGCCAGCAGTGAAGTGCAGGGCTACTATGGCTACACCTTC. Protein product: CASSEVQGYYGYTF.

This clone was counted only a few times. This chain links TRBV7-9 with TRBJ2-7; no firm D call. The CDR3 totals 12 residues. The germline V gene encodes CDR1 SEHNR and CDR2 FQNEAQ (reference sequence). The V end was cut by 5 bases, the J end by 3 bases, with 8 bases between. The CDR3 spells CASSEEYYEQYF. DNA of the CDR3: TGTGCCAGCAGCGAAGAGTACTACGAGCAGTACTTC.

CDR3 region: CATSSPKSGLADYEQYF. The CDR3 DNA sequence: TGTGCCACCAGCAGTCCGAAGTCGGGACTAGCTGACTACGAGCAGTACTTC. The chain uses TRBV15 and TRBJ2-7; 9 bases map to TRBD2. Germline lookup yields CDR1 LNHNV and CDR2 YYDKDF (reference sequence). The CDR3 loop spans 17 amino acids. J was trimmed by 3 bases and V by 3 bases; bases with no gene match: 12.

J is TRBJ2-5 and V is TRBV19; 7 nucleotides agree with TRBD1. CDR1 LNHDA and CDR2 SQIVND come from the germline V gene (reference sequence). The CDR3 covers 20 residues. After removal of 0 bases from V and 4 bases from J, the junction contained 20 bases not matched to a gene. CDR3 sequence: CASSIDPSTVEQGQGETQYF. CDR3 nucleotides: TGTGCCAGTAGTATAGACCCCTCCACAGTGGAACAGGGGCAGGGAGAGACCCAGTACTTC.

The V and J genes are TRBV27 and TRBJ2-2, with TRBD2 matching 13 bases. This CDR3 is built from 14 residues. With V trimmed by 6 bases and J by 6 bases, 1 base remained unmatched. Germline-derived CDR1 and CDR2 are MNHEY and SMNVEV (reference sequence). Here the CDR3 DNA reads TGTGCCAGCAGACTAGCGGGGGGGCCCGGGGAGCTGTTTTTT. Translating it yields CASRLAGGPGELFF.

This chain links TRBV13 with TRBJ2-7, with D perhaps matching TRBD2 (5 bases). Germline V lookup: CDR1 PRHDT, CDR2 FYEKMQ (reference sequence). CDR3 size: 12 residues. V dropped 5 bases and J dropped 3 bases, with 8 bases sitting between them. The CDR3 nucleotides read TGTGCCAGCAGCCTCGGGGACTACGAGCAGTACTTC. Protein product: CASSLGDYEQYF.

The CDR3 reads CASIRGAQYF. As DNA, the CDR3 is TGTGCCAGTATCAGGGGGGCCCAGTACTTC. The chain joins TRBV6-5 to TRBJ2-5; D is perhaps TRBD1 (7 bases). V lost 9 bases, J lost 9 bases, and 11 bases lay in between. The CDR3 has 10 amino acids. Germline V gene lookup returns CDR1 MNHEY and CDR2 SVGAGI.

The rearrangement joins TRBV18 to TRBJ2-1; a weak D match, TRBD2 (5 bases). The CDR3 covers 15 residues. V lost 5 bases to trimming and J lost 8 bases, with 19 bases between them. Germline V gene lookup returns CDR1 KGHSH and CDR2 LQKENI. In DNA form, the CDR3 reads TGTGCCAGCTCAACTAACCGGGATCCAGTATATGAGCAGTTCTTC. As protein: CASSTNRDPVYEQFF.

The chain joins TRBV6-5 to TRBJ1-2, with D perhaps matching TRBD1 (6 bases). The CDR3 spans 15 residues. The germline V and J ends were trimmed by 0 bases and 6 bases, with 14 bases remaining between them. CDR1 is MNHEY, CDR2 SVGAGI, per germline. DNA for the CDR3: TGTGCCAGCAGTTACTCTTTCGGGGGCGCCGATGGCTACACCTTC. As protein: CASSYSFGGADGYTF.

V gene TRBV9 combines with J gene TRBJ2-1, with 7 bases matching TRBD1. V dropped 0 bases and J dropped 6; count of bases not matched to a gene: 6. The germline V gene encodes CDR1 SGDLS and CDR2 YYNGEE. The CDR3 is 15 residues long. In DNA form, the CDR3 reads TGTGCCAGCAGCGTAGGACAGGGAGTTATCAATGAGCAGTTCTTC. Translation: CASSVGQGVINEQFF.